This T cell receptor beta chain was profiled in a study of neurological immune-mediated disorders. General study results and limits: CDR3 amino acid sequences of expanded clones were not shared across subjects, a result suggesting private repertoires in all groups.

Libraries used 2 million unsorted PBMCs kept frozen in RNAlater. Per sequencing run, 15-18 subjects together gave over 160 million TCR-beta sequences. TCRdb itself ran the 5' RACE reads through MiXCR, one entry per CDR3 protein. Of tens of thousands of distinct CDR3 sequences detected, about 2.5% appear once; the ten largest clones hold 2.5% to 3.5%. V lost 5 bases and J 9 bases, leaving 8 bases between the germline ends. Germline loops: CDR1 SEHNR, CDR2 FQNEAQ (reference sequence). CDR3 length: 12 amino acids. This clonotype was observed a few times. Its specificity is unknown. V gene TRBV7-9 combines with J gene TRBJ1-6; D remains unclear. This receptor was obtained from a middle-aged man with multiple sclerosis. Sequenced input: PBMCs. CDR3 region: CASSLMVSPLHF. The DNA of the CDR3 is TGTGCCAGCAGCCTGATGGTTTCACCCCTCCACTTT.